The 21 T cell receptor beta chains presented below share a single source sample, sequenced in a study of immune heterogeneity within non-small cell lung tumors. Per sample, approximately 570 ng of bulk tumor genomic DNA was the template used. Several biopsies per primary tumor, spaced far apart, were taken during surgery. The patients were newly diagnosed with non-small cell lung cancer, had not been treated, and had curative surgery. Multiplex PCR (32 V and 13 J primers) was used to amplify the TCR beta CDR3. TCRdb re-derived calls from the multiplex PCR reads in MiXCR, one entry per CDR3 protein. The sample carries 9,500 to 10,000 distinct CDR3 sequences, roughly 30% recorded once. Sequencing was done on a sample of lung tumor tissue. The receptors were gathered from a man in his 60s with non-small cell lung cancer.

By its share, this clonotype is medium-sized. The CDR3 DNA sequence: TGCAGTGCTAGAGCCGAAAGTCGGTTCGAAAAACTGTTTTTT. It codes for CSARAESRFEKLFF. The chain has TRBV20-1 and TRBJ1-4; D gene uncertain. The V end was cut by 1 base, the J end by 8 bases, with 14 bases between. The length of the CDR3 is 14 residues. Germline CDR1 DFQATT, CDR2 SNEGSKA (reference sequence).

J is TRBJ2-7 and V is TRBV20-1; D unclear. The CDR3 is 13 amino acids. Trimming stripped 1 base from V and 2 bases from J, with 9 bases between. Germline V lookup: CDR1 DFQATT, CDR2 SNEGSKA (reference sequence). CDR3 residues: CSARGPPAYEQYF. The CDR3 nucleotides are TGCAGTGCTAGAGGCCCGCCCGCCTACGAGCAGTACTTC.

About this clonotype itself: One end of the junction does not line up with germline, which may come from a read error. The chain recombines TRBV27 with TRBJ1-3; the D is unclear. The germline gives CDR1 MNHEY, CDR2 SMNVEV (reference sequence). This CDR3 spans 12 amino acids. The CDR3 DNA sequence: TGTGCCAACACCTCCCGGTGGAAACACCATATATTT. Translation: CANTSRWKHHIF.

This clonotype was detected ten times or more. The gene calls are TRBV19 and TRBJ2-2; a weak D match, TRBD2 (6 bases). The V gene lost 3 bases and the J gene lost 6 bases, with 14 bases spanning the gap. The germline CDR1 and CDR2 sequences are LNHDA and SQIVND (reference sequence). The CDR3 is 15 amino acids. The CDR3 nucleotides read TGTGCCAGTAGTATTCGGACTACTAGGTCCGGGGAGCTGTTTTTT. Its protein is CASSIRTTRSGELFF.

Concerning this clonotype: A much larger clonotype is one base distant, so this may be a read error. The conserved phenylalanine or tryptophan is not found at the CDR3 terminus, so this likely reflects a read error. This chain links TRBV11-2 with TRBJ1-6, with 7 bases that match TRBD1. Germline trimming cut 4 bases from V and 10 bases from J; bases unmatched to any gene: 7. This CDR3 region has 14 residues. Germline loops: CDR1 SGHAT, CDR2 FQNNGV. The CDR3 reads CASSSDRVISPLHV. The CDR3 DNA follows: TGTGCCAGCAGCTCCGACAGGGTCATCTCACCCCTCCACGTT.

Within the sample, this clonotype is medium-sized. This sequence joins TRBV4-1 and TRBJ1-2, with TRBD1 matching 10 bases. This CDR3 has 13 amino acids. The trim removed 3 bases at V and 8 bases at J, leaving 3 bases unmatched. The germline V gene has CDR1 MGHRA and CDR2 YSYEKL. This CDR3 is CASSQTGGEGYTF. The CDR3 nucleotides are TGCGCCAGCAGCCAGACAGGGGGCGAAGGCTACACCTTC.

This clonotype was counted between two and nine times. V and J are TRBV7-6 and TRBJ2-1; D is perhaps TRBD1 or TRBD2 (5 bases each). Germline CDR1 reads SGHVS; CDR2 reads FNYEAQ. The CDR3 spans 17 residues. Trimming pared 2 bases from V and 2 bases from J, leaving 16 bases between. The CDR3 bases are TGTGCCAGCAGCTTATTTCCTGAGGGACGAACCTACAATGAGCAGTTCTTC. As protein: CASSLFPEGRTYNEQFF.

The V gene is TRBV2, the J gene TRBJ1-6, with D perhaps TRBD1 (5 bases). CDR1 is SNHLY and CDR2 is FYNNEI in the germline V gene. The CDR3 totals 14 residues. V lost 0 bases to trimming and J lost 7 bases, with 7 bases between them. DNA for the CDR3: TGTGCCAGCAGTGAAGCAGGGGAGAATTCACCCCTCCACTTT. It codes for CASSEAGENSPLHF.

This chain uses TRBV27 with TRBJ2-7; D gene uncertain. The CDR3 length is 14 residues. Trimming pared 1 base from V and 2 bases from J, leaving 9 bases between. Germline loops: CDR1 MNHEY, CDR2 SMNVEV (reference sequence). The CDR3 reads CASSLYPGPYEQYF. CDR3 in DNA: TGTGCCAGCAGTTTATATCCAGGACCCTACGAGCAGTACTTC.

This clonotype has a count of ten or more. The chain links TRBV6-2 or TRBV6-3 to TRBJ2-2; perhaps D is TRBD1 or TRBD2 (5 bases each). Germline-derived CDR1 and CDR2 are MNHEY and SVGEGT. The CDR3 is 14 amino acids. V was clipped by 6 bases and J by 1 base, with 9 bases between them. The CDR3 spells CASRGTVNTGELFF. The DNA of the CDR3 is TGTGCCAGCAGGGGGACGGTGAACACCGGGGAGCTGTTTTTT.

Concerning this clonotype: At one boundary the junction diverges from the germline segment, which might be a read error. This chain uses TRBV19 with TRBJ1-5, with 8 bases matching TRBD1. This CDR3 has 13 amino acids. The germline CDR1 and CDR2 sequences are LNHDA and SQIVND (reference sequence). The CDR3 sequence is CASSTGGRRPQHF. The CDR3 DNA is TGTGCCAGTAGTACAGGGGGCCGACGGCCCCAGCATTTC. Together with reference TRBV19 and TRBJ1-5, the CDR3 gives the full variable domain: DGGITQSPKYLFRKEGQNVTLSCEQNLNHDAMYWYRQDPGQGLRLIYYSQIVNDFQKGDIAEGYSVSREKKESFPLTVTSAQKNPTAFYLCASSTGGRRPQHFGDGTRLSIL.

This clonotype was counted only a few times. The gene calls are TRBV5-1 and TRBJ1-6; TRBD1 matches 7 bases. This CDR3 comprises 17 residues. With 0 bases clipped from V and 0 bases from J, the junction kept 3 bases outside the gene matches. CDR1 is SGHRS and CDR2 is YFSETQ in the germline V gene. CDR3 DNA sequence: TGCGCCAGCAGCTTGGTTGGGGACAGCTCCTATAATTCACCCCTCCACTTT. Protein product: CASSLVGDSSYNSPLHF.

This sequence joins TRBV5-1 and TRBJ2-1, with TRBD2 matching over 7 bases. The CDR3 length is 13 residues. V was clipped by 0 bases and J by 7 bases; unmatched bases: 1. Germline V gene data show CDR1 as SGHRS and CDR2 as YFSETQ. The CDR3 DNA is TGCGCCAGCAGCTTGGGGACTAGTAATGAGCAGTTCTTC. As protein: CASSLGTSNEQFF.

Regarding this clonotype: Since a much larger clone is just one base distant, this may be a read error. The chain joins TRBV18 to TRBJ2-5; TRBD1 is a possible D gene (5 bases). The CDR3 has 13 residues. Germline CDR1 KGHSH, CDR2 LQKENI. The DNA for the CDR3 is TGTGTCAGCTCACCGCACAGGCAAGAGACCCAGTACTTC. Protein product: CVSSPHRQETQYF.

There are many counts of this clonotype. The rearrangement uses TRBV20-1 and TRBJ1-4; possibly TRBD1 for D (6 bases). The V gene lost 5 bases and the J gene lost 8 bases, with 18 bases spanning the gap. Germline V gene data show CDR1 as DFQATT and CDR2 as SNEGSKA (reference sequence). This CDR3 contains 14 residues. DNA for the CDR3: TGCAGTGCTTCAGGGATGGGGGCGCAGGAAAAACTGTTTTTT. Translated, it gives CSASGMGAQEKLFF.

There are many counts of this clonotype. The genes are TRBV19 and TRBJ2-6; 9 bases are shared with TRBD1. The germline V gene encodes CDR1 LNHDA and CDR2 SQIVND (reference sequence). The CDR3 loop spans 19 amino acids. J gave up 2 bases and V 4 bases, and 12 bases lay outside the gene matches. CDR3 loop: CASSTIPGQGGPGANVLTF. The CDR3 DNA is TGTGCCAGTAGTACCATTCCGGGACAGGGAGGACCTGGGGCCAACGTCCTGACTTTC.

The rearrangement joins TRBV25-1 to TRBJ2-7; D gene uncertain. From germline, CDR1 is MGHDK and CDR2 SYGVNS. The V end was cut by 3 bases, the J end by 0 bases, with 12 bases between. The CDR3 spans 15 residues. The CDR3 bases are TGTGCCAGCAGTGATGCTACCTTGGGCTCCTACGAGCAGTACTTC. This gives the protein CASSDATLGSYEQYF.

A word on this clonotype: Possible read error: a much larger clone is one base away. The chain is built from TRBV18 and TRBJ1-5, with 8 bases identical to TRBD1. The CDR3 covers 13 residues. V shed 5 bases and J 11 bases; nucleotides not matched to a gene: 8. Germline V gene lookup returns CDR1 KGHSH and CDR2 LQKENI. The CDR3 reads CASSGGQGQTQHF. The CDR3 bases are TGTGCCAGCTCAGGAGGACAGGGCCAGACCCAGCATTTT.

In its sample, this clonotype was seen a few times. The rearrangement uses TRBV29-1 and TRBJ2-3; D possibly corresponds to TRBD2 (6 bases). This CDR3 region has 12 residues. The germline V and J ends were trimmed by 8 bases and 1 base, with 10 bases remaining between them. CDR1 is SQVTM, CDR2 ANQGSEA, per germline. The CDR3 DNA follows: TGCAGCACCGGGAGCGGCACAGATACGCAGTATTTT. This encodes CSTGSGTDTQYF.

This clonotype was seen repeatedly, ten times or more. CDR3 loop: CASSATNTGELFF. The DNA of the CDR3 is TGTGCCAGCAGTGCAACGAACACCGGGGAGCTGTTTTTT. The chain combines TRBV6-1 with TRBJ2-2; D is undetermined. This CDR3 has 13 amino acids. Trimming left V 4 bases short and J 0 bases short, with 3 bases between. Looked up from germline, CDR1 is MNHNS and CDR2 is SASEGT.

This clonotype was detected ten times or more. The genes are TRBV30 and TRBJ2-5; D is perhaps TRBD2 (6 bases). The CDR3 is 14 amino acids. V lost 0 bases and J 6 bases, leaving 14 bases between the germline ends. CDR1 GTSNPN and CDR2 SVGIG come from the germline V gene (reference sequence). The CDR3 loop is CAWSVSGRTKTQYF. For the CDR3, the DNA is TGTGCCTGGAGTGTATCCGGGAGAACAAAGACCCAGTACTTC.